The next 17 T cell receptor beta chains were all read from a single sample in a study of metastatic and nonmetastatic thyroid tumors. Via MiXCR, TCRdb re-called the PCR reads. This table holds 53,000 or so clones, 20% found once. Not a single patient had been given any form of treatment at any point before undergoing thyroid surgery. Sequenced material: blood. These receptors all come from a female donor with papillary thyroid cancer or a benign thyroid nodule (not recorded which). Some clones in this sample may be carry-over from other donors' samples.

Turning to this clone: This may come from a read error, since a much larger clone is one base off. The chain employs TRBV10-2 and TRBJ2-5; 12 nucleotides agree with TRBD1. The length of the CDR3 is 15 residues. Per germline, CDR1 WSHSY and CDR2 SAAADI. The CDR3 DNA is TGCACCACCTCGCTGGGACAGGGGGCCCAAGAGACCCAGTACTTC. Encoded protein: CTTSLGQGAQETQYF.

In this sample, this clone turned up many times. The gene calls are TRBV5-6 and TRBJ2-7; tentatively, D is TRBD2 (6 bases). The CDR3 covers 14 residues. Trimming pared 0 bases from V and 7 bases from J, leaving 14 bases between. The germline CDR1 and CDR2 sequences are SGHDT and YYEEEE. The CDR3 nucleotides read TGTGCCAGCAGCTTGGAAAGAGCGGCGGGGGAGCAGTACTTC. Protein product: CASSLERAAGEQYF.

This clone was counted at least ten times. The chain carries TRBV6-5 and TRBJ1-4; 7 nucleotides agree with TRBD1. The germline V gene encodes CDR1 MNHEY and CDR2 SVGAGI. The CDR3 covers 15 residues. V gave up 1 base and J gave up 8 bases; unmatched junction bases: 7. CDR3 sequence (DNA): TGTGCCAGCAGTTACTTCAGGGGGGAGGGAGAAAAACTGTTTTTT. It codes for CASSYFRGEGEKLFF.

Many counts were recorded for this clone. The chain combines TRBV6-1 with TRBJ2-2, with 14 bases aligning to TRBD2. V lost 4 bases, J lost 5 bases, and 0 bases stayed unmatched. Germline V gene sequence: CDR1 MNHNS, CDR2 SASEGT. The CDR3 runs 15 residues. The CDR3 loop reads CASSGLAGGTGELFF. The CDR3 region has the DNA TGTGCCAGCAGTGGACTAGCGGGAGGGACCGGGGAGCTGTTTTTT.

This clone was detected many times. The chain joins TRBV24-1 to TRBJ1-2, with 7 nucleotides matching TRBD1. The CDR3 spans 14 residues. Germline trimming cut 3 bases from V and 4 bases from J; bases unmatched to any gene: 4. CDR1 KGHDR and CDR2 SFDVKD come from the germline V gene. This CDR3 reads CATSDTRQGYGYTF. Written as DNA, the CDR3 is TGTGCCACCAGTGATACCCGACAGGGCTATGGCTACACCTTC.

In its sample, this clone was seen many times. Here the CDR3 DNA reads TGTGCCAGCAGCTTAGTGCAGGGGGCGGGCACTGAAGCTTTCTTT. Translating it yields CASSLVQGAGTEAFF. This chain connects TRBV7-9 to TRBJ1-1, with TRBD1 matching 8 bases. Germline lookup yields CDR1 SEHNR and CDR2 FQNEAQ (reference sequence). The CDR3 is 15 residues long. The V segment lost 1 base and the J segment 4 bases; nucleotides outside the gene matches: 5.

As regards this clone: An end of the junction does not agree with germline; a read error may underlie this. The rearrangement links TRBV20-1 to TRBJ2-1; D gene ambiguous. Germline values: CDR1 DFQATT, CDR2 SNEGSKA (reference sequence). The CDR3 loop spans 14 amino acids. CDR3 DNA: TGCTGTGCTACCCTAGGCCGCCATGGCGGTGAGCAGTTCTTC. As protein: CCATLGRHGGEQFF.

The J gene is TRBJ1-2, the V gene TRBV28, with D perhaps TRBD1 (6 bases). CDR3 length: 14 amino acids. The germline V gene has CDR1 MDHEN and CDR2 SYDVKM. Between the trimmed V and J ends, which lost 7 bases and 6 bases, there was a span of 18 bases. CDR3 sequence (DNA): TGTGCCAGCATTTTCCGGACAGTGGGGGATGGCTACACCTTC. This sequence encodes CASIFRTVGDGYTF.

In its sample, this clone was seen many times. A much larger clone differs by one base, so this may be a read error. In DNA, the CDR3 is TGTGCCAGCAAAGGGAGGGCTAGCGGCCCAGAGACCCAGTACTTC. Amino acids: CASKGRASGPETQYF. The V gene is TRBV2, the J gene TRBJ2-5, with 7 bases aligning to TRBD2. The germline V gene encodes CDR1 SNHLY and CDR2 FYNNEI. The CDR3 consists of 15 residues. V trimming: 7 bases; J trimming: 4 bases; junction bases outside the gene matches: 12.

This clone was found many times. The chain recombines TRBV5-4 with TRBJ1-1; maybe TRBD1 (6 bases). The CDR3 extends over 16 amino acids. CDR1 is SGHNT and CDR2 is YYREEE in the germline V gene (reference sequence). V dropped 4 bases and J dropped 4 bases, with 20 bases sitting between them. The CDR3 reads CASSPPRGGGITEAFF. In DNA, the CDR3 is TGTGCCAGCAGCCCCCCGAGGGGAGGGGGTATCACTGAAGCTTTCTTT. Together with reference TRBV5-4 and TRBJ1-1, the CDR3 gives the full variable domain: ETGVTQSPTHLIKTRGQQVTLRCSSQSGHNTVSWYQQALGQGPQFIFQYYREEENGRGNFPPRFSGLQFPNYSSELNVNALELDDSALYLCASSPPRGGGITEAFFGQGTRLTVV.

The count of this clone is one. The chain links TRBV4-2 to TRBJ2-5; TRBD2 agrees at 14 bases. This CDR3 contains 16 residues. With 1 base clipped from V and 5 bases from J, the junction kept 3 bases outside the gene matches. In germline, CDR1 is LGHNA, CDR2 YNFKEQ. The CDR3 nucleotides are TGTGCCAGCAGCCAAGGACTAGCGGGAGGGCCGGAGACCCAGTACTTC. Its translation: CASSQGLAGGPETQYF.

This clone was seen ten or more times. The rearrangement joins TRBV18 to TRBJ2-7; a weak D match, TRBD2 (6 bases). The CDR3 loop spans 14 amino acids. V was clipped by 4 bases and J by 7 bases, with 17 bases between them. Germline values: CDR1 KGHSH, CDR2 LQKENI. This chain's CDR3 is CASSLGLDYGEQYF. CDR3 DNA sequence: TGTGCCAGCTCACTGGGACTGGATTATGGTGAGCAGTACTTC.

Worth noting for this clone: The conserved final phenylalanine or tryptophan is absent from the CDR3, which likely points to a read error. The DNA is omitted, as the CDR3 cannot be located on it reliably, and the CDR3 follows TCRdb's listing. The chain uses TRBV28 and TRBJ1-2; the table's D call TRBD1 went unverified against the DNA. From its first to its last residue, the CDR3 has 12 amino acids. Germline lookup yields CDR1 MDHEN and CDR2 SYDVKM. CDR3 loop: CASSVPRWTGLL.

This clone was found many times. The chain couples TRBV3-1 to TRBJ1-2; D remains unclear. The V gene lost 4 bases and the J gene lost 0 bases, with 3 bases spanning the gap. Germline loops: CDR1 LGHDT, CDR2 YNNKEL (reference sequence). This CDR3 is built from 12 residues. The chain's CDR3 is CASSLSNYGYTF. The CDR3 nucleotides are TGTGCCAGCAGCCTCTCTAACTATGGCTACACCTTC.

Many counts were recorded for this clone. This rearrangement joins TRBV11-2 to TRBJ2-7; D not certain. CDR1 SGHAT and CDR2 FQNNGV come from the germline V gene. V was trimmed by 5 bases and J by 4 bases, leaving 9 bases between them. The CDR3 has 12 amino acids. CDR3 in DNA: TGTGCCAGCAGCCCCGTAAGGTACGAGCAGTACTTC. This gives the protein CASSPVRYEQYF.

This clone was counted at least ten times. The chain's CDR3 is CASSLGQSYEQYF. The CDR3 DNA sequence: TGTGCCAGCAGCCTAGGACAGTCCTACGAGCAGTACTTC. The chain combines TRBV11-1 with TRBJ2-7; the D gene is possibly TRBD1 (6 bases). The V end was cut by 5 bases, the J end by 1 base, with 9 bases between. The CDR3 is 13 residues long. Germline values: CDR1 SGHAT, CDR2 FQDESV (reference sequence).

This clone was picked up many times. This sequence joins TRBV18 and TRBJ2-7; 7 bases are shared with TRBD1. Germline loops: CDR1 KGHSH, CDR2 LQKENI. J was trimmed by 1 base and V by 2 bases; bases with no gene match: 11. The CDR3 loop spans 17 amino acids. CDR3 protein: CASSPRRGQALSYEQYF. CDR3 nucleotides: TGTGCCAGCTCACCAAGAAGAGGACAGGCCTTATCCTACGAGCAGTACTTC.